The 4 T cell receptor beta chains given below trace back to one sample, sequenced in a study of beta chain features in type 1 diabetes. Their specific antigens are unknown. Study-level points and caveats: Researchers report that Type 1 diabetes patients had moderately but significantly shorter TCRB CDR3s across all four CD4+ subsets.

Reverse transcription of all isolated RNA meant that expressed TCRB transcripts were sequenced. Assay: immunoSEQ multiplex PCR; the TCRdb copy retains only in-frame clones and omits some. Of about 29,000 clones in the sample, 56% were seen once. The material sequenced was Tregs from blood. The origin of the receptors is a woman under 30 with type 1 diabetes.

V gene TRBV28 combines with J gene TRBJ2-7, with 7 nucleotides matching TRBD2. CDR3 length: 15 residues. V was clipped by 5 bases and J by 2 bases; unmatched bases: 9. The germline V gene encodes CDR1 MDHEN and CDR2 SYDVKM. The CDR3 spells CASSPTGTTAYEQYF. The CDR3 bases are TGTGCCAGCAGTCCTACCGGGACTACCGCCTACGAGCAGTACTTC.

The chain recombines TRBV19 with TRBJ2-5; maybe TRBD2 (5 bases). Looked up from germline, CDR1 is LNHDA and CDR2 is SQIVND (reference sequence). CDR3 length: 15 amino acids. V was trimmed by 1 base and J by 5 bases, leaving 14 bases between them. CDR3 protein: CASSIVEGKSETQYF. In DNA, the CDR3 is TGTGCCAGTAGTATAGTTGAGGGAAAAAGTGAGACCCAGTACTTC.

A word on this clone: The same CDR3 can be traced to other DNA sequences in this sample. The CDR3 loop reads CASSFGTSGLTDTQYF. The CDR3 DNA is TGTGCCAGCAGCTTTGGGACTAGCGGACTCACAGATACGCAGTATTTT. The chain recombines TRBV11-2 with TRBJ2-3; 11 bases agree with TRBD2. Germline CDR1 is SGHAT and CDR2 is FQNNGV. This CDR3 is built from 16 residues. V lost 3 bases to trimming and J lost 2 bases; unmatched junction nucleotides: 4.

This clone was detected a few times. The chain couples TRBV6-1 to TRBJ2-2; no clear D. The CDR3 is 12 residues long. The V end was cut by 6 bases, the J end by 6 bases, with 8 bases between. The germline V gene encodes CDR1 MNHNS and CDR2 SASEGT. The CDR3: CASRQPAGELFF. CDR3 bases: TGTGCCAGCAGACAACCCGCCGGGGAGCTGTTTTTT.